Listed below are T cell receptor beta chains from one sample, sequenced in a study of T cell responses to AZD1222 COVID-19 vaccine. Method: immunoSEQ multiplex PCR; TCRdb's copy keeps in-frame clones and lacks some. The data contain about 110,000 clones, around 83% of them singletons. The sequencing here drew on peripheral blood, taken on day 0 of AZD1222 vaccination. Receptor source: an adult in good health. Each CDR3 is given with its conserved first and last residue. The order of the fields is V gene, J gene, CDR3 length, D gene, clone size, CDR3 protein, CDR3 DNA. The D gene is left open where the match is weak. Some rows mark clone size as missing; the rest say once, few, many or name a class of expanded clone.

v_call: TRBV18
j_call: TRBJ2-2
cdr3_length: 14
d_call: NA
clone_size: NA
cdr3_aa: CASSPAEGTGELFF
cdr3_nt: TGTGCCAGCTCACCAGCGGAAGGGACCGGGGAGCTGTTTTTT

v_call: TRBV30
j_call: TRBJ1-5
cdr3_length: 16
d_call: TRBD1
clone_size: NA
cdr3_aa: CAWSAMTGASNQPQHF
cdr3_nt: TGTGCCTGGAGTGCCATGACAGGGGCTAGCAATCAGCCCCAGCATTTT

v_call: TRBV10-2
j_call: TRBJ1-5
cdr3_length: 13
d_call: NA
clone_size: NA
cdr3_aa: CASRVGRDQPQHF
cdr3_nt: TGCGCCAGCAGGGTAGGCAGGGATCAGCCCCAGCATTTT

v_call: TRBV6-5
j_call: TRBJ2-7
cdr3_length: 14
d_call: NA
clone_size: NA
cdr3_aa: CASNREGLYDEQYF
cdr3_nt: TGTGCCAGCAATAGAGAGGGACTTTACGACGAGCAGTACTTC

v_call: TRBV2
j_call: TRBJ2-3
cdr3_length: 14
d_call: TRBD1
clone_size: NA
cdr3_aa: CASSRTRGQGTQYF
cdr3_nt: TGTGCCAGCAGCCGTACCAGGGGGCAAGGTACGCAGTATTTT

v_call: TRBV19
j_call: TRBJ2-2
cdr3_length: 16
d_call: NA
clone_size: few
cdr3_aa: CASSIDPKVSTGELFF
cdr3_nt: TGTGCCAGTAGTATAGATCCCAAGGTTAGCACCGGGGAGCTGTTTTTT

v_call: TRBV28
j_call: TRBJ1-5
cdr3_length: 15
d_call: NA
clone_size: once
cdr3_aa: CASSSQPYPEKPQHF
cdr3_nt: TGTGCCAGCAGTTCCCAACCCTACCCTGAGAAGCCCCAGCATTTT

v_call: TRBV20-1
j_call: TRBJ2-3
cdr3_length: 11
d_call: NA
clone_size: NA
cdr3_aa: CSARPTDTQYF
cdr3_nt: TGCAGTGCTAGACCCACAGATACGCAGTATTTT

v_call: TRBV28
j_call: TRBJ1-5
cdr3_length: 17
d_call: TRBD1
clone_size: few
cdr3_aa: CASSSGTGVRGNQPQHF
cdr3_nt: TGTGCCAGCAGTTCCGGGACAGGGGTTCGTGGCAATCAGCCCCAGCATTTT

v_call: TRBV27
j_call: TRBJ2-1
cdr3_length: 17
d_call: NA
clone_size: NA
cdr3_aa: CASTPSSRSRRYNEQFF
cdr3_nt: TGTGCCAGCACCCCCAGCAGTAGGTCGCGACGGTACAATGAGCAGTTCTTC

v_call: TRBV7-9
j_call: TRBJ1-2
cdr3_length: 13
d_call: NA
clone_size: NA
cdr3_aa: CASSPSGSHGYTF
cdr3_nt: TGTGCCAGCAGCCCCTCGGGGAGCCATGGCTACACCTTC

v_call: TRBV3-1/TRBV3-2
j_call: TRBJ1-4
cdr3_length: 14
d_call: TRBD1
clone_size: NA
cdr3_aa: CASSQRTGFEKLFF
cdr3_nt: TGTGCCAGCAGCCAAAGGACAGGGTTCGAAAAACTGTTTTTT

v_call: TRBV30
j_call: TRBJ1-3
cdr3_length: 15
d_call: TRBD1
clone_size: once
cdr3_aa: CASPLGQGGGNTIYF
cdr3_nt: TGTGCCTCTCCCCTCGGACAGGGGGGAGGAAACACCATATATTTT

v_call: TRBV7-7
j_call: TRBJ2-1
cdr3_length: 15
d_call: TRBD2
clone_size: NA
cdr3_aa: CASSLAGGGHNEQFF
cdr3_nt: TGTGCCAGCAGCTTAGCGGGCGGGGGACACAATGAGCAGTTCTTC

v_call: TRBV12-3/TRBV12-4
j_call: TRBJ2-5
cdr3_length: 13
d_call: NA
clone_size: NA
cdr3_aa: CASSPSRGSAQYF
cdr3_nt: TGTGCCAGCAGCCCCAGTCGGGGGAGTGCCCAGTACTTC

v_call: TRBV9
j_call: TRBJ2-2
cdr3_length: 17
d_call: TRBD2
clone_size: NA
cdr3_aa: CASSVNLAGHTTGELFF
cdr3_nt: TGTGCCAGCAGCGTAAATCTAGCGGGCCATACCACCGGGGAGCTGTTTTTT

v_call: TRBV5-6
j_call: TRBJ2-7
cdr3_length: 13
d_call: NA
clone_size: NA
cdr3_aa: CASANQGSNEQYF
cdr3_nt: TGTGCCAGCGCCAACCAGGGGAGCAACGAGCAGTACTTC

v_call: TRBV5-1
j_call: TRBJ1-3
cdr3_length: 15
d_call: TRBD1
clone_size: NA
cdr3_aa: CASSRQGDSGNTIYF
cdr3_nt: TGCGCCAGCAGCAGACAGGGAGACTCTGGAAACACCATATATTTT

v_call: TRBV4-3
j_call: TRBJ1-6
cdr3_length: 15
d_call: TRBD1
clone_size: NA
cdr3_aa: CASSQHRDRGSPLHF
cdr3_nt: TGCGCCAGCAGCCAGCACCGGGACAGGGGTTCACCCCTCCACTTT

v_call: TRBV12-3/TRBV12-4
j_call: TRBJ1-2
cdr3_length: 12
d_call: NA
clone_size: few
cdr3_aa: CASSLQGDGYTF
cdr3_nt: TGTGCCAGCAGTCTACAGGGAGATGGCTACACCTTC

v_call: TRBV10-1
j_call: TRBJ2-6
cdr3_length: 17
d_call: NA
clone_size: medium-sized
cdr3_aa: CASSGVPGIAGANVLTF
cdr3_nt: TGCGCCAGCAGTGGGGTTCCTGGTATCGCCGGGGCCAACGTCCTGACTTTC

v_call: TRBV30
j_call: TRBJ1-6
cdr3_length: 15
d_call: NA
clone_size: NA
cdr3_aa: CAWRGGPLGNSPLHF
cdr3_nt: TGTGCCTGGAGAGGGGGGCCTTTGGGTAATTCACCCCTCCACTTT

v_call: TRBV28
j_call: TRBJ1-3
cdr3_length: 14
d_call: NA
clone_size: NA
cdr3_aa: CASSPTDSGNTIYF
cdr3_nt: TGTGCCAGCAGCCCGACGGACTCTGGAAACACCATATATTTT

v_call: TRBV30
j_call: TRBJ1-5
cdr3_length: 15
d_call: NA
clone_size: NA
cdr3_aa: CAWSVGDTGNQPQHF
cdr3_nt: TGTGCCTGGAGTGTGGGGGACACCGGCAATCAGCCCCAGCATTTT

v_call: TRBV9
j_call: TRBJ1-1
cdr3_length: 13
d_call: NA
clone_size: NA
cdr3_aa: CASSVAMNTEAFF
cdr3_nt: TGTGCCAGCAGCGTAGCAATGAACACTGAAGCTTTCTTT

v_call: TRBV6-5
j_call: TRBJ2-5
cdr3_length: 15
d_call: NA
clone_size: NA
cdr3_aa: CASSLRDPRGETQYF
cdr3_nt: TGTGCCAGCAGCTTAAGGGACCCCAGGGGAGAGACCCAGTACTTC

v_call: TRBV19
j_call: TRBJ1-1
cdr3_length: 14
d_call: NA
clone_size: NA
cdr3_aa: CASSPATLNTEAFF
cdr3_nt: TGTGCCAGTAGTCCGGCGACATTGAACACTGAAGCTTTCTTT

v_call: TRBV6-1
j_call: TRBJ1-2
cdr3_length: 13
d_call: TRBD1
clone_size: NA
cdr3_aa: CASSGTGDYGYTF
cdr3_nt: TGTGCCAGCAGTGGGACAGGCGACTATGGCTACACCTTC

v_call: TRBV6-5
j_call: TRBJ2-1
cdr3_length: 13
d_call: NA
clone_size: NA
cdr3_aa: CASSVTVDNEQFF
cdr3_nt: TGTGCCAGCAGCGTGACTGTAGACAATGAGCAGTTCTTC

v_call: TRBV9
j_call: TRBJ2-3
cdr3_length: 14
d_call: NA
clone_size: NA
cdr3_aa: CASSVEPGTDTQYF
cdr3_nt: TGTGCCAGCAGCGTAGAACCGGGCACAGATACGCAGTATTTT

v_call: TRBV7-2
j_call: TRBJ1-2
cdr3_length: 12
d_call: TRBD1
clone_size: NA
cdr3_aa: CATAGGGYGYTF
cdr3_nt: TGTGCCACCGCAGGGGGAGGCTATGGCTACACCTTC

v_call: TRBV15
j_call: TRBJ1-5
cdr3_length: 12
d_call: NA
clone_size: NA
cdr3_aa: CATRDPNQPQHF
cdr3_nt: TGTGCCACCAGGGACCCAAATCAGCCCCAGCATTTT

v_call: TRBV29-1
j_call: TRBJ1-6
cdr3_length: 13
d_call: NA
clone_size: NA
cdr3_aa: CSVKVAGNSPLHF
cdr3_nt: TGCAGCGTTAAAGTCGCAGGGAATTCACCCCTCCACTTT

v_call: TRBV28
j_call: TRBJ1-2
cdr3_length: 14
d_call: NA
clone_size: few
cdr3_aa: CASRPGRQGYGYTF
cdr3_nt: TGTGCCAGCAGACCGGGACGGCAAGGCTATGGCTACACCTTC

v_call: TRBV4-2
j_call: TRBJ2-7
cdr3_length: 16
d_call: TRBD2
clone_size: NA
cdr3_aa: CASSQRDSGSSYEQYF
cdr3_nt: TGTGCCAGCAGCCAACGAGACAGCGGGAGTTCCTACGAGCAGTACTTC